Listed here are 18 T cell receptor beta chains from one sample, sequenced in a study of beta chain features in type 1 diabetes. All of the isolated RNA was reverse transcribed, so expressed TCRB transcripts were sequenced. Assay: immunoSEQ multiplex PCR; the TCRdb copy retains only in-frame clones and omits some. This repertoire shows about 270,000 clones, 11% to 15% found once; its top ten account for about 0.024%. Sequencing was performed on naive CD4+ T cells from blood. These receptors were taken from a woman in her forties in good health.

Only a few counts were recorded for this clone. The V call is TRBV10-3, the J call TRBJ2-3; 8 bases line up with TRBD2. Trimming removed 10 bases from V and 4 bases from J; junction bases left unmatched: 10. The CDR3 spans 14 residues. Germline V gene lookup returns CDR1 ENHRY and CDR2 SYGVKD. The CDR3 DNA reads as TGTGCCACCAGAGCGGGGGAGGGGCCAGATACGCAGTATTTT. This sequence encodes CATRAGEGPDTQYF.

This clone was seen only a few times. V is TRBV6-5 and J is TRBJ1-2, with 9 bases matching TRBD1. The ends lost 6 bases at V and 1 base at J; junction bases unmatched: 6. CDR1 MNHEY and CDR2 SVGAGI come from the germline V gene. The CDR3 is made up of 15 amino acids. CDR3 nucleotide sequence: TGTGCCAGCAGGAGACAGGGGGGAGATAACTATGGCTACACCTTC. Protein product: CASRRQGGDNYGYTF.

CDR3 bases: TGCGCCAGCAGCCCAAGTGTGGGCGGGGAGACCCAGTACTTC. It is translated as CASSPSVGGETQYF. This chain links TRBV5-1 with TRBJ2-5, with a weak D call TRBD2 (5 bases). V was clipped by 4 bases and J by 5 bases, with 15 bases between them. CDR3 length: 14 residues. In germline, CDR1 is SGHRS, CDR2 YFSETQ.

The CDR3 sequence: CASSTQGTYNSPLHF. CDR3 bases: TGTGCCAGTAGTACGCAGGGCACCTATAATTCACCCCTCCACTTT. The chain couples TRBV19 to TRBJ1-6, with TRBD1 as a possible D gene (5 bases). CDR3 length: 15 amino acids. The V end lost 4 bases, the J end lost 2 bases, and 9 bases lay between the germline ends. The germline V gene has CDR1 LNHDA and CDR2 SQIVND (reference sequence).

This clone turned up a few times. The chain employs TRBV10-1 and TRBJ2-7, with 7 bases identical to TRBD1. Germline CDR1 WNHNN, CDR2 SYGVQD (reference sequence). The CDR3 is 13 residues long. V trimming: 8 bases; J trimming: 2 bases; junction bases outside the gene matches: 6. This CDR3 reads CASSRQGAYEQYF. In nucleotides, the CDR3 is TGCGCCAGCTCAAGACAGGGCGCCTACGAGCAGTACTTC.

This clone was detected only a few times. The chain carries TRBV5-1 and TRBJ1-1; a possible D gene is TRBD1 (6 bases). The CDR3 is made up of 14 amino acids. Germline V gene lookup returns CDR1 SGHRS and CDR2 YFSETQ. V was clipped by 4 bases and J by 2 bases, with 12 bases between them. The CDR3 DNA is TGCGCCAGCAGCCCGACAGGTTTAAACACTGAAGCTTTCTTT. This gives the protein CASSPTGLNTEAFF.

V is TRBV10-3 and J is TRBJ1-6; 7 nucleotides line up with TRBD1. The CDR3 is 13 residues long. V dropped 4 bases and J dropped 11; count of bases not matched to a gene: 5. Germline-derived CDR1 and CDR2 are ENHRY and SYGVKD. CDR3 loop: CAISADRVAPLHF. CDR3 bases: TGTGCCATCAGTGCTGACAGGGTTGCACCCCTCCACTTT.

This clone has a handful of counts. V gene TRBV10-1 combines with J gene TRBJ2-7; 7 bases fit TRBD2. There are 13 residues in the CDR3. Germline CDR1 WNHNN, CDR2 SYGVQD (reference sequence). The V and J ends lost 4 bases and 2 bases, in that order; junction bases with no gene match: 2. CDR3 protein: CASSGGGTYEQYF. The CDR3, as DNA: TGCGCCAGCAGTGGCGGGGGAACCTACGAGCAGTACTTC.

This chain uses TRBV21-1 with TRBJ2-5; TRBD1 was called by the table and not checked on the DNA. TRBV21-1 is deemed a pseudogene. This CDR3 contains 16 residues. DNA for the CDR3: TGTGCCAGCAGCAGGCGTGGGACAGGGTTCTGGGAGACCCAGTACTTC. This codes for CASSRRGTGFWETQYF.

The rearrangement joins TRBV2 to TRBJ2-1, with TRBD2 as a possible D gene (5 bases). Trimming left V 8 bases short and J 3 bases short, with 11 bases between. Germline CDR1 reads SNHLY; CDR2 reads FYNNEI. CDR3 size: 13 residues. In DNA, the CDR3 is TGTGCCAGCGGGAAGGACTTCTACAATGAGCAGTTCTTC. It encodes CASGKDFYNEQFF.

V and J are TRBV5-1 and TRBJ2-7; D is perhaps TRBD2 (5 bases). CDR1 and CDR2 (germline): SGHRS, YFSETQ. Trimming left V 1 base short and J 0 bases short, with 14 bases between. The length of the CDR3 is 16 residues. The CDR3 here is CASSLRETRSSYEQYF. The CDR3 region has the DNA TGCGCCAGCAGCTTGAGGGAGACAAGGAGCTCCTACGAGCAGTACTTC.

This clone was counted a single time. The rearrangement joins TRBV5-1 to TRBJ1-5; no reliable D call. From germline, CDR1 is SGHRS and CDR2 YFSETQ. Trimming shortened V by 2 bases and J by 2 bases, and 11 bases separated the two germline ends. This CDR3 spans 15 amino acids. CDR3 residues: CASSLDVGGNQPQHF. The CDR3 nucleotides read TGCGCCAGCAGCTTAGACGTCGGGGGCAATCAGCCCCAGCATTTT. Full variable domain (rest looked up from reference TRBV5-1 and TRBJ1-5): KAGVTQTPRYLIKTRGQQVTLSCSPISGHRSVSWYQQTPGQGLQFLFEYFSETQRNKGNFPGRFSGRQFSNSRSEMNVSTLELGDSALYLCASSLDVGGNQPQHFGDGTRLSIL.

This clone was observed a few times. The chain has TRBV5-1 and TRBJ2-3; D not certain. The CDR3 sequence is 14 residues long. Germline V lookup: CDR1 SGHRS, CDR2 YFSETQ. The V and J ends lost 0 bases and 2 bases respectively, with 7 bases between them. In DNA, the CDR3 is TGCGCCAGCAGCTTGGGCCGGTCCACAGATACGCAGTATTTT. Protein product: CASSLGRSTDTQYF.

DNA for the CDR3: TGTGCCAGCAGGATCCGAGCGGGGGCCTACAATGAGCAGTTCTTC. It encodes CASRIRAGAYNEQFF. This sequence joins TRBV6-1 and TRBJ2-1; 8 nucleotides match TRBD2. CDR3 length: 15 amino acids. The V gene's germline CDR1 is MNHNS and CDR2 SASEGT. V was clipped by 6 bases and J by 2 bases; unmatched bases: 6.

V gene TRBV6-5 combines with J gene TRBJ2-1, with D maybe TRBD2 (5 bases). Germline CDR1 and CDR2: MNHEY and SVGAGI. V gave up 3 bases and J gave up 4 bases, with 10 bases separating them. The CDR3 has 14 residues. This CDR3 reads CASSYGRSYNEQFF. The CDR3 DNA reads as TGTGCCAGCAGTTATGGGAGATCGTACAATGAGCAGTTCTTC.

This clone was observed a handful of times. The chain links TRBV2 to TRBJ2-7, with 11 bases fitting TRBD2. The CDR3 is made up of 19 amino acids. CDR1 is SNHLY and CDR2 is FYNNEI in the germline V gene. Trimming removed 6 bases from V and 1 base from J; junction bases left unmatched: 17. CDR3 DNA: TGTGCCAGCAGACCTACTAGCGGGGGTGACCAAGGTAATTCCTACGAGCAGTACTTC. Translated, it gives CASRPTSGGDQGNSYEQYF.

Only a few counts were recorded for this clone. The CDR3 loop is CASSPGLADEQFF. The CDR3 DNA reads as TGTGCCAGCAGCCCGGGACTAGCAGATGAGCAGTTCTTC. The rearrangement joins TRBV2 to TRBJ2-1; the match to TRBD2 covers 9 bases. The CDR3 runs to 13 residues. V trimming: 6 bases; J trimming: 8 bases; junction bases outside the gene matches: 5. Germline CDR1 SNHLY, CDR2 FYNNEI.

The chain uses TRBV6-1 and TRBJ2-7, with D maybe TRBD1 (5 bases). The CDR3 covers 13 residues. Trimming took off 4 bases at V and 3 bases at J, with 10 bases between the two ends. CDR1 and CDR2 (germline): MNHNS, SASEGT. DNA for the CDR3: TGTGCCAGCAGTGGGCAGGGATTCTACGAGCAGTACTTC. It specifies CASSGQGFYEQYF.